The T cell receptor (beta chain) under discussion was sequenced for a study of shared clonotypes between healthy human individuals. Study background: A donor's plate count was three for CD4 naive and three for CD4 memory; CD8 naive had two and CD8 memory one.

Germline-derived CDR1 and CDR2 are SNHLY and FYNNEI. The CDR3 extends over 14 amino acids. J gave up 6 bases and V 2 bases, and 5 bases lay outside the gene matches. Replicate PCRs for sorted subsets used around 200 ng DNA; this equaled about 30,000 T cell genomes. This table comes from immunoSEQ multiplex PCR, and its TCRdb copy is limited to in-frame clones, with some not included. The sample includes 950,000 to 1,100,000 clones, about 75% of them seen just once. In regard to this clone: Its antigen is currently unknown.

Study observations and caveats: Lower generation probabilities were found for non-shared clonotypes than for those shared by all four donors.

Sample: memory CD4+ T cells sorted from blood. Subset reported: CD45RA-negative fraction. The chain joins TRBV2 to TRBJ1-1, with 8 bases lining up with TRBD1. This TCR came from a man between 18 and 29 years old in good health. In DNA, the CDR3 is TGTGCCAGCAGTGAATGGGCAGGGGGCGCTGAAGCTTTCTTT. This translates into CASSEWAGGAEAFF.